The present TCR beta chain was sequenced within a study of CD4 T cells in relation to SARS-CoV-2 and coronaviruses listed by TCRdb under 2021. Study-level background: The ViraFEST assay cultured PBMCs with antigen for roughly nine days, then sequenced TCR beta CDR3s to find antigen-specific clonal expansions. Patient-derived lymphoblastoid cell lines were used to map the HLA restriction of shared crossreactive spike epitopes. At the level of individual TCR clonotypes, the study measured memory CD4+ T cell crossreactivity between SARS-CoV-2 spike protein and common cold coronavirus spike proteins. Samples from three pre-COVID donors and the naive versus memory experiments were sequenced with the Adaptive Biotechnologies TCR-sequencing kit; other data were Illumina-based. The negative reference condition was either a culture with an HIV-1 Nef peptide pool or a culture with no peptide. A different TCR-beta assay, based on Illumina, was used to sequence expansion assays from other donors in the study.

To note about this clone: No antigen is known for it. Base-call qualities are not available, and no considerably larger clone is one nucleotide away.

CD4+ T cells from unexposed donors were collected before the COVID-19 pandemic (2011-2018). After less than 13 days of culture, CD4+ T cells were isolated with the EasySep CD4+ T cell isolation kit. As far as cell numbers permitted, CD4+ T cells from unexposed donors were tested for reactivity against SARS-CoV-2 S and N as well as four spike pools from common cold coronaviruses. Each well held a few million PBMCs cultured in IMDM containing roughly 5% human AB serum and around 10 IU/ml IL-2. Half of the culture medium was replaced with fresh IL-2-containing medium on days 3 and 7. Each peptide culture condition was generally run in triplicate replicate wells. The leukapheresis product used for the unexposed donors was purchased from a commercial source. Ficoll-Paque PLUS gradient centrifugation was used to isolate PBMCs from leukapheresis product or whole blood. PBMCs were either cryopreserved at -140 degrees C or used fresh in the expansion assay. The QIAamp Micro DNA Kit was used to extract genomic DNA from the CD4+ T cells.

Points the paper makes about the study in general: Approximately 61% of donors had memory CD4+ clonotypes that crossrecognized SARS-CoV-2 and at least one common cold coronavirus spike. Crossreactive clones showed significantly weaker SARS-CoV-2-driven expansion than monoreactive clones, consistent with antigenic imprinting. No donor contributed both pre-pandemic and post-infection samples, which limited tracing the source of pre-existing responses. The study was constrained by small numbers of patients and of tested TCRs. Crossreactivity analysis centred on spike protein, so crossreactivity against other viral proteins was not assessed.

Trimming removed 0 bases from V and 10 bases from J, leaving 19 bases between the germline ends. As encoded in the germline V gene, CDR1 is SGHAT while CDR2 is FQNNGV. Including the terminal cysteine and phenylalanine, the CDR3 comprises 16 residues. Only CDR3 DNA is held: 48 bases, read in frame from base 1. The library was prepared using the immunoSEQ multiplex PCR assay. On the authors' methods: During preprocessing, nonproductive sequences were removed, along with CDR3s that did not begin with C, did not end with F or W, or were shorter than 7 amino acids. Antigen-specific clonotypes were called with the MANAFEST web app on the basis of expansion relative to the reference and to other culture wells. A clone was considered positive if the clone showed significant expansion compared with the reference culture in 2 of 3 replicate wells at an FDR below 0.05. For a clone to be considered positive, significant expansion relative to all other tandem wells and an odds ratio above 5 were also required. After three terminal residues were trimmed from each end, CDR3 homology was quantified as pairwise Levenshtein distance using the stringdist R package. TCRdb obtained this table from immuneACCESS and retained in-frame rearrangements with V and J assigned. These tables miss some clones; where compared with another copy, unresolved V genes account for less than half of the shortfall, and the remainder is unexplained. V and J calls plus clone size are reproduced from that table; the DNA served to infer D and trimming. The sample table contains over 25,000 clones; only one count was recorded for 60% to 85% of them. Clones ranked in the top ten supply approximately 14% of the sample.

The chain is encoded by TRBV11-2 joined to TRBJ2-1; the D gene remains uncertain. This TCR was sampled from a human donor in good health. Sequenced: CD4+ T cells from PBMCs, cultured in vitro. The nucleotides are TGTGCCAGCAGCTTAGAAGGGCAGATAAATGCTGGGGAGCAGTTCTTC. This yields the protein CASSLEGQINAGEQFF.